What follows are 30 T cell receptor beta chains derived from one specimen sequenced in a study of identical twins listed by TCRdb under 2016. Library generation was performed with 5' RACE. TCRdb shows the sequencer as Illumina HiSeq 2000. Using fastp at Q25 and MiXCR, TCRdb reprocessed the public reads and kept productive beta chains. For every CDR3 protein sequence, its rows merge into one entry that carries the most common genes and DNA. Counted in this sample were some 500,000 distinct CDR3 sequences; 14% of them appeared once. About 0.52% of the sample goes to the ten largest clones. This sample was also put to use in a study of yellow fever vaccine responses in identical twins.

Sample: CD4+ T cells sorted from blood. All receptors derive from a woman aged 18-29 years in good health.

V is TRBV29-1 and J is TRBJ2-1; D may be TRBD2 (5 bases). The germline gives CDR1 SQVTM, CDR2 ANQGSEA. The length of the CDR3 is 13 residues. V was trimmed by 6 bases and J by 4 bases, leaving 13 bases between them. CDR3 loop: CSVREGRYNEQFF. The CDR3 DNA sequence: TGCAGCGTCAGAGAGGGCCGATACAATGAGCAGTTCTTC.

Ten or more counts support this clonotype. The chain couples TRBV27 to TRBJ2-1, with D perhaps assigned TRBD1 or TRBD2 (5 bases each). This CDR3 contains 16 residues. V lost 5 bases and J lost 1, with 15 bases in between. Germline-derived CDR1 and CDR2 are MNHEY and SMNVEV (reference sequence). The CDR3 region is CASSQKLGGSYNEQFF. Written as DNA, the CDR3 is TGTGCCAGCAGTCAAAAACTTGGGGGATCCTACAATGAGCAGTTCTTC.

This clonotype was observed at least ten times. V gene TRBV12-3 or TRBV12-4 combines with J gene TRBJ1-2; no clear D gene. The ends were cut back, 5 bases at V and 5 bases at J, with 6 bases in the middle. The CDR3 covers 11 residues. CDR3 sequence (DNA): TGTGCCAGCAGTAGGGATTATGGCTACACCTTC. Its protein product is CASSRDYGYTF.

J is TRBJ2-4 and V is TRBV3-1; 9 bases map to TRBD2. V was clipped by 5 bases and J by 8 bases; unmatched bases: 13. This CDR3 region has 16 residues. Germline V gene lookup returns CDR1 LGHDT and CDR2 YNNKEL (reference sequence). DNA of the CDR3: TGTGCCAGCAGCTGGGGTCTAGCGGGGACGATTGACATTCAGTACTTC. Translating it yields CASSWGLAGTIDIQYF.

This clonotype has more than one count but fewer than ten. The J gene is TRBJ2-1, the V gene TRBV11-2; TRBD2 aligns across 10 bases. The CDR3 totals 14 residues. V gave up 4 bases and J gave up 10 bases; unmatched junction bases: 7. Germline CDR1 and CDR2: SGHAT and FQNNGV. The CDR3 loop reads CASSSRTSGGEQFF. The CDR3 region has the DNA TGTGCCAGCAGCTCCCGGACTAGCGGCGGGGAGCAGTTCTTC.

This clonotype was seen a handful of times. V gene TRBV6-2 or TRBV6-3 combines with J gene TRBJ2-2; D uncertain. Trimming stripped 2 bases from V and 1 base from J, with 11 bases between. From germline, CDR1 is MNHEY and CDR2 SVGEGT. This CDR3 region has 16 residues. CDR3 coding DNA: TGTGCCAGCAGTTACACCAGCGTCCTGAACACCGGGGAGCTGTTTTTT. It yields the protein CASSYTSVLNTGELFF.

This clonotype was seen ten or more times. This chain connects TRBV10-3 to TRBJ1-1; TRBD1 is a possible D gene (5 bases). The germline V and J ends were trimmed by 5 bases and 0 bases, with 7 bases remaining between them. The CDR3 is made up of 13 amino acids. Germline V gene sequence: CDR1 ENHRY, CDR2 SYGVKD. Here the CDR3 reads CAISKQVNTEAFF. CDR3 coding DNA: TGTGCCATCAGTAAACAGGTGAACACTGAAGCTTTCTTT.

V gene TRBV7-6 combines with J gene TRBJ2-3; D assignment may be TRBD1 or TRBD2 (5 bases each). This CDR3 has 17 amino acids. V was shortened by 7 bases and J by 0 bases, with 20 bases between the two germline ends. Looked up from germline, CDR1 is SGHVS and CDR2 is FNYEAQ. CDR3 nucleotides: TGTGCCAGCACCCCTCAAGGGACCGGAACTAGCACAGATACGCAGTATTTT. Its protein product is CASTPQGTGTSTDTQYF.

This clonotype was seen at least ten times. The chain is built from TRBV5-1 and TRBJ2-3; D gene ambiguous. V lost 0 bases to trimming and J lost 0 bases, with 5 bases between them. The CDR3 sequence is 14 residues long. Germline V gives CDR1 SGHRS, CDR2 YFSETQ. In DNA, the CDR3 is TGCGCCAGCAGCTTGGAGACTAGCACAGATACGCAGTATTTT. Translated: CASSLETSTDTQYF. The full variable domain, in which reference TRBV5-1 and TRBJ2-3 provide the parts outside the CDR3, is KAGVTQTPRYLIKTRGQQVTLSCSPISGHRSVSWYQQTPGQGLQFLFEYFSETQRNKGNFPGRFSGRQFSNSRSEMNVSTLELGDSALYLCASSLETSTDTQYFGPGTRLTVL.

The chain has TRBV5-1 and TRBJ2-1; 10 bases map to TRBD2. Germline V CDR1 and CDR2: SGHRS, YFSETQ. CDR3 length: 16 amino acids. Losses at the gene ends were 1 base for V and 9 bases for J; bases not matched to a gene: 10. The CDR3 region is CASSLLPAGGPGEQFF. The CDR3 region has the DNA TGCGCCAGCAGCTTGTTGCCAGCGGGGGGGCCGGGTGAGCAGTTCTTC.

This clonotype has just a few counts. The chain links TRBV3-1 to TRBJ1-2; D is unresolved. Germline V CDR1 and CDR2: LGHDT, YNNKEL (reference sequence). Trimming shortened V by 4 bases and J by 4 bases, and 16 bases separated the two germline ends. This CDR3 spans 15 amino acids. CDR3 sequence reads: CASSRTYGDGYGYTF. In DNA form, the CDR3 reads TGTGCCAGCAGCCGTACATATGGAGACGGCTATGGCTACACCTTC.

This chain links TRBV10-3 with TRBJ2-2; 8 bases map to TRBD1. V gave up 7 bases and J gave up 7 bases; unmatched junction bases: 5. The CDR3 extends over 13 amino acids. CDR1 ENHRY and CDR2 SYGVKD come from the germline V gene. The CDR3 sequence is CAIKPGGIGELFF. DNA of the CDR3: TGTGCCATCAAACCAGGGGGCATCGGGGAGCTGTTTTTT.

This clonotype was seen a few times. The chain recombines TRBV20-1 with TRBJ2-7; 9 positions match TRBD2. Germline CDR1 reads DFQATT; CDR2 reads SNEGSKA (reference sequence). With V trimmed by 6 bases and J by 0 bases, 6 bases remained unmatched. The CDR3 has 14 amino acids. In DNA form, the CDR3 reads TGCAGTGCAAATAGCGGGAGCTTCTCCTACGAGCAGTACTTC. Its translation: CSANSGSFSYEQYF.

The V call is TRBV6-1, the J call TRBJ1-2, with TRBD1 matching 7 bases. Per the germline V gene, CDR1 is MNHNS and CDR2 is SASEGT. There are 13 residues in the CDR3. V trimming: 6 bases; J trimming: 4 bases; junction bases outside the gene matches: 5. The CDR3 sequence is CASRKGATYGYTF. CDR3 DNA: TGTGCCAGCAGGAAGGGGGCTACCTATGGCTACACCTTC.

This clonotype occurred many times. This chain uses TRBV12-3 or TRBV12-4 with TRBJ2-5; D is possibly TRBD1 or TRBD2 (5 bases each). The CDR3 length is 11 residues. The V end was cut by 3 bases, the J end by 7 bases, with 6 bases between. CDR3 nucleotide sequence: TGTGCCAGCAGTTTGGGGGTGACCCAGTACTTC. Protein sequence: CASSLGVTQYF.

Only a few counts were recorded for this clonotype. This chain links TRBV15 with TRBJ2-7; tentatively, D is TRBD1 (5 bases). The CDR3 runs 15 residues. The germline V gene encodes CDR1 LNHNV and CDR2 YYDKDF (reference sequence). V lost 0 bases to trimming and J lost 5 bases, with 14 bases between them. Here the CDR3 DNA reads TGTGCCACCAGCAGAGATCTTGGCAGGGTCAACGAGCAGTACTTC. Its protein product is CATSRDLGRVNEQYF.

CDR3 DNA: TGCGCCAGAGCGAAAATGTGGGATACGCAGTATTTT. Amino acid sequence: CARAKMWDTQYF. The chain uses TRBV4-1 and TRBJ2-3; D is unresolved. Trimming removed 9 bases from V and 6 bases from J, with 13 bases in between. This CDR3 contains 12 residues. In germline, CDR1 is MGHRA, CDR2 YSYEKL.

There are a few counts of this clonotype. The rearrangement uses TRBV20-1 and TRBJ1-2; TRBD1 matches 7 bases. With 5 bases clipped from V and 2 bases from J, the junction kept 5 bases outside the gene matches. CDR1 and CDR2 from the germline V gene are DFQATT and SNEGSKA (reference sequence). The CDR3 is 13 residues long. This CDR3 reads CSALLTGNYGYTF. The CDR3 nucleotides read TGCAGTGCTCTCCTGACAGGGAACTATGGCTACACCTTC.

In its sample, this clonotype was seen a few times. V is TRBV20-1 and J is TRBJ1-2, with 7 bases matching TRBD1. After removal of 0 bases from V and 6 bases from J, the junction contained 4 bases not matched to a gene. CDR1 is DFQATT and CDR2 is SNEGSKA in the germline V gene (reference sequence). CDR3 length equals 13 residues. The CDR3 loop is CSARDTGANGYTF. Here the CDR3 DNA reads TGCAGTGCTAGAGATACAGGGGCCAATGGCTACACCTTC.

The chain employs TRBV9 and TRBJ2-3; no clear D. Between the trimmed V and J ends, which lost 2 bases and 5 bases, there was a span of 9 bases. The CDR3 is 13 amino acids. CDR1 SGDLS and CDR2 YYNGEE come from the germline V gene. CDR3 loop: CASSVGYGDTQYF. CDR3 bases: TGTGCCAGCAGCGTCGGGTACGGAGATACGCAGTATTTT.

This clonotype was seen repeatedly, ten times or more. This chain uses TRBV29-1 with TRBJ2-1; tentatively, D is TRBD1 or TRBD2 (5 bases each). The CDR3 length is 12 residues. V gave up 4 bases and J gave up 10 bases, with 14 bases separating them. Germline values: CDR1 SQVTM, CDR2 ANQGSEA. This CDR3 is CSVVNTRGEQFF. Written as DNA, the CDR3 is TGCAGCGTTGTAAATACTAGGGGCGAGCAGTTCTTC.

This clonotype occurred a few times. The chain combines TRBV20-1 with TRBJ2-1, with 9 nucleotides matching TRBD1. With 6 bases clipped from V and 6 bases from J, the junction kept 9 bases outside the gene matches. CDR1 is DFQATT and CDR2 is SNEGSKA in the germline V gene (reference sequence). This CDR3 region has 14 residues. The CDR3 loop reads CSANRGQPSNEQFF. The DNA of the CDR3 is TGCAGTGCAAACAGGGGGCAACCCAGCAATGAGCAGTTCTTC.

CDR3 nucleotides: TGCAGTGCTACCCCCAGCGGGAGAGTAAATGAGCAGTTCTTC. Amino acids: CSATPSGRVNEQFF. The chain uses TRBV20-1 and TRBJ2-1; the match to TRBD2 covers 8 bases. CDR1 is DFQATT, CDR2 SNEGSKA, per germline (reference sequence). The CDR3 totals 14 residues. J lost 7 bases, V lost 4 bases, and 9 bases had no gene match.

This clonotype was counted ten times or more. The J gene is TRBJ1-3, the V gene TRBV10-3; D not certain. Germline CDR1 and CDR2: ENHRY and SYGVKD. Trimming left V 0 bases short and J 5 bases short, with 8 bases between. The CDR3 covers 14 residues. The CDR3 coding sequence is TGTGCCATCAGTGAGTCGGAGATAAGAAACACCATATATTTT. It is translated as CAISESEIRNTIYF.

The chain uses TRBV3-1 and TRBJ2-5; 9 positions agree with TRBD2. J gave up 4 bases and V 0 bases, and 6 bases lay outside the gene matches. The germline gives CDR1 LGHDT, CDR2 YNNKEL (reference sequence). The CDR3 runs to 16 residues. The CDR3 bases are TGTGCCAGCAGCCAAGATGCGGGAGGGCCTCGAGAGACCCAGTACTTC. Residues: CASSQDAGGPRETQYF.

The chain couples TRBV5-1 to TRBJ2-1, with D possibly being TRBD1 (6 bases). The CDR3 is 15 amino acids. Germline V gene lookup returns CDR1 SGHRS and CDR2 YFSETQ. V lost 0 bases and J 7 bases, leaving 14 bases between the germline ends. The CDR3 is CASSLEGTRGNEQFF. DNA for the CDR3: TGCGCCAGCAGCTTGGAAGGGACACGTGGGAATGAGCAGTTCTTC.

This clonotype was detected a few times. In nucleotides, the CDR3 is TGTGCCAGCAGCCAAGATGGGGCTAAACAAGAGACCCAGTACTTC. Its translation: CASSQDGAKQETQYF. The chain links TRBV3-1 to TRBJ2-5; maybe TRBD1 (5 bases). This CDR3 spans 15 amino acids. Germline V gene lookup returns CDR1 LGHDT and CDR2 YNNKEL (reference sequence). Between the trimmed V and J ends, which lost 0 bases and 2 bases, there was a span of 10 bases.

This clonotype was seen a handful of times. CDR3: CASSQGGTAYNSPLHF. As DNA, the CDR3 is TGTGCCAGCAGCCAAGGGGGGACAGCCTATAATTCACCCCTCCACTTT. V usage is TRBV3-1 and J usage is TRBJ1-6, with 7 nucleotides matching TRBD1. This CDR3 spans 16 amino acids. J was trimmed by 2 bases and V by 1 base; bases with no gene match: 2. Germline V gene lookup returns CDR1 LGHDT and CDR2 YNNKEL (reference sequence).

This clonotype was seen repeatedly, ten times or more. This chain joins TRBV12-3 or TRBV12-4 and TRBJ2-2; tentatively, D is TRBD2 (6 bases). The CDR3 has 13 residues. Trimming pared 2 bases from V and 5 bases from J, leaving 6 bases between. The CDR3 here is CASSLRGTGELFF. The CDR3 nucleotides are TGTGCCAGCAGTTTACGGGGGACCGGGGAGCTGTTTTTT.

This clonotype was seen more than once but under ten times. V gene TRBV20-1 combines with J gene TRBJ1-6; D remains unclear. The V gene lost 6 bases and the J gene lost 9 bases, with 21 bases spanning the gap. The CDR3 covers 15 residues. Germline CDR1 DFQATT, CDR2 SNEGSKA (reference sequence). The CDR3 here is CSAGDRDGLGSPLHF. CDR3 nucleotides: TGCAGTGCCGGAGACCGGGATGGTCTGGGTTCACCCCTCCACTTT.